A single sample is the source of the 17 T cell receptor beta chains below, sequenced in a study of blood T cell repertoires in COVID-19 (dated by TCRdb to between 2020 and 2021). Library preparation employed the immunoSEQ multiplex PCR assay. TCRdb limited this immuneACCESS table to in-frame rearrangements with V and J called. A share of clones is missing; checked studies link under half to unresolved V genes, and the rest is unexplained. The sample data list tens of thousands of clones, and roughly 80% of these were observed just once. The ten largest make up about 3% of the sample. The sample was peripheral blood. Source of these receptors: a man aged 65-85 years with COVID-19, enrolled during active disease.

The rearrangement joins TRBV6-6 to TRBJ1-2; D is uncertain. Germline V gives CDR1 MNHNY, CDR2 SVGAGI (reference sequence). The CDR3 consists of 13 residues. V lost 7 bases, J lost 6 bases, and 15 bases lay in between. The chain's CDR3 is CASTAREGNGYTF. For the CDR3, the DNA is TGTGCCAGCACCGCCCGAGAGGGAAATGGCTACACCTTC.

J is TRBJ2-3 and V is TRBV7-3; TRBD2 might be the D (7 bases). The length of the CDR3 is 15 residues. V was trimmed by 5 bases and J by 1 base, leaving 13 bases between them. CDR1 and CDR2 (germline): SGHTA, FQGTGA. The CDR3: CASSKGGAGTDTQYF. The DNA of the CDR3 is TGTGCCAGCAGCAAAGGGGGGGCGGGCACAGATACGCAGTATTTT.

The chain employs TRBV6-2 or TRBV6-3 and TRBJ2-2; TRBD2 matches at 9 bases. V gave up 6 bases and J gave up 3 bases; unmatched junction bases: 14. There are 18 residues in the CDR3. Germline V lookup: CDR1 MNHEY, CDR2 SVGEGT. CDR3 bases: TGTGCCAGCAGCCGCCGGACAGTCCTAGCGGGATACACCGGGGAGCTGTTTTTT. It yields the protein CASSRRTVLAGYTGELFF.

This sequence joins TRBV3-1 (or the pseudogene TRBV3-2) and TRBJ2-1, with D perhaps TRBD2 (5 bases). Between the trimmed V and J ends, which lost 1 base and 11 bases, there was a span of 18 bases. The CDR3 runs to 15 residues. The V gene's germline CDR1 is LGHDT and CDR2 YNNKEL (reference sequence). The CDR3 loop reads CASSQAREGERQQFF. The DNA for the CDR3 is TGTGCCAGCAGCCAAGCACGAGAGGGCGAGAGGCAGCAGTTCTTC.

This chain connects TRBV27 to TRBJ2-7; 9 bases agree with TRBD2. CDR3 length equals 17 residues. J was trimmed by 1 base and V by 7 bases; bases with no gene match: 14. CDR1 is MNHEY and CDR2 is SMNVEV in the germline V gene (reference sequence). The CDR3 nucleotides read TGTGCCAGCACTCGAAAAGGGGCTAGCGGGGAGTCCTACGAGCAGTACTTC. It translates to CASTRKGASGESYEQYF.

The chain carries TRBV14 and TRBJ2-7, with unresolved D. Between the trimmed V and J ends, which lost 1 base and 5 bases, there was a span of 15 bases. Per germline, CDR1 SGHDN and CDR2 FVKESK. This CDR3 spans 15 amino acids. The CDR3 nucleotides read TGTGCCAGCAGCCAAGCGATTTCCAGACTCAACGAGCAGTACTTC. As protein: CASSQAISRLNEQYF.

The chain employs TRBV7-9 and TRBJ2-3, with 13 nucleotides matching TRBD2. The CDR3 is made up of 16 amino acids. Germline V lookup: CDR1 SEHNR, CDR2 FQNEAQ (reference sequence). The junction had 3 bases not matched to a gene; V was cut back by 4 bases and J by 2 bases. Written as DNA, the CDR3 is TGTGCCAGCAGCTCGGGACTAGCGGGGACCACAGATACGCAGTATTTT. Translation gives CASSSGLAGTTDTQYF. The full variable domain, with the rest looked up from reference TRBV7-9 and TRBJ2-3, is DTGVSQNPRHKITKRGQNVTFRCDPISEHNRLYWYRQTLGQGPEFLTYFQNEAQLEKSRLLSDRFSAERPKGSFSTLEIQRTEQGDSAMYLCASSSGLAGTTDTQYFGPGTRLTVL.

The gene calls are TRBV5-1 and TRBJ1-1; D might be TRBD1 (5 bases). V was shortened by 0 bases and J by 4 bases, with 10 bases between the two germline ends. Per the germline V gene, CDR1 is SGHRS and CDR2 is YFSETQ. The CDR3 contains 14 residues. Here the CDR3 reads CASSLGGVGTEAFF. The CDR3 DNA reads TGCGCCAGCAGCTTGGGGGGCGTGGGCACTGAAGCTTTCTTT.

J is TRBJ1-4 and V is TRBV28; D remains unclear. The V end was cut by 6 bases, the J end by 2 bases, with 13 bases between. CDR1 and CDR2 (germline): MDHEN, SYDVKM. The CDR3 length is 15 residues. CDR3 coding DNA: TGTGCCAGCAGGCCCGCAGCGGGGACTAATGAAAAACTGTTTTTT. This codes for CASRPAAGTNEKLFF.

The chain joins TRBV28 to TRBJ2-1; 9 nucleotides agree with TRBD1. The CDR3 runs to 15 residues. Germline loops: CDR1 MDHEN, CDR2 SYDVKM. Germline trimming cut 6 bases from V and 12 bases from J; bases unmatched to any gene: 15. The CDR3 region has the DNA TGTGCCAGCAGCCCGCTCCGACGGACAGGGGATGGGCAGTTCTTC. Protein: CASSPLRRTGDGQFF. Full variable domain (rest looked up from reference TRBV28 and TRBJ2-1): DVKVTQSSRYLVKRTGEKVFLECVQDMDHENMFWYRQDPGLGLRLIYFSYDVKMKEKGDIPEGYSVSREKKERFSLILESASTNQTSMYLCASSPLRRTGDGQFFGPGTRLTVL.

V gene TRBV4-3 combines with J gene TRBJ1-1; 9 nucleotides align to TRBD1. Germline V gives CDR1 LGHNA, CDR2 YSLEER. Germline trimming cut 1 base from V and 10 bases from J; bases unmatched to any gene: 1. The CDR3 sequence is 12 residues long. DNA of the CDR3: TGCGCCAGCAGCCAAGCGACAGGGGGAGCTTTCTTT. Translation: CASSQATGGAFF.

This clone was seen a handful of times. The rearrangement uses TRBV28 and TRBJ2-7, with 11 bases matching TRBD2. V was clipped by 6 bases and J by 6 bases; unmatched bases: 19. There are 18 residues in the CDR3. CDR1 MDHEN and CDR2 SYDVKM come from the germline V gene. The chain's CDR3 is CASSSRGSGRALGGEQYF. For the CDR3, the DNA is TGTGCCAGCAGCTCCCGGGGTAGCGGGAGGGCCCTAGGAGGCGAGCAGTACTTC.

By sample fraction, this clone is medium-sized. CDR3 protein: CSVERRLNTEAFF. The CDR3 DNA is TGCAGCGTTGAACGGCGGCTGAACACTGAAGCTTTCTTT. The V and J genes are TRBV29-1 and TRBJ1-1; the D is unclear. Germline loops: CDR1 SQVTM, CDR2 ANQGSEA. V was clipped by 2 bases and J by 0 bases, with 7 bases between them. The CDR3 runs 13 residues.

The genes are TRBV5-5 and TRBJ1-5; 7 bases match TRBD1. The length of the CDR3 is 13 residues. Trimming removed 1 base from V and 12 bases from J; junction bases left unmatched: 7. Per germline, CDR1 SGHKS and CDR2 YYEKEE (reference sequence). The chain's CDR3 is CASSLKGAADQHF. In nucleotides, the CDR3 is TGTGCCAGCAGCTTGAAGGGGGCGGCGGACCAGCATTTT.

This clone was counted only a few times. V and J are TRBV4-2 and TRBJ1-5; D remains ambiguous. CDR3 length equals 16 residues. V was pared by 1 base and J by 4 bases, with 14 bases between. Germline V gives CDR1 LGHNA, CDR2 YNFKEQ. CDR3 sequence (DNA): TGTGCCAGCAGCCAAGTTCGTGCGGCGCAGAATCAGCCCCAGCATTTT. Translation gives CASSQVRAAQNQPQHF.

The V gene is TRBV3-1 (or the pseudogene TRBV3-2), the J gene TRBJ2-5; tentatively, D is TRBD2 (6 bases). V dropped 3 bases and J dropped 5 bases, with 10 bases sitting between them. Germline CDR1 LGHDT, CDR2 YNNKEL (reference sequence). This CDR3 is built from 13 residues. The CDR3 loop is CASSHGGTETQYF. The CDR3 DNA follows: TGTGCCAGCAGCCACGGGGGAACCGAGACCCAGTACTTC.

The V call is TRBV27, the J call TRBJ2-3, with D possibly being TRBD2 (7 bases). This CDR3 region has 15 residues. Germline-derived CDR1 and CDR2 are MNHEY and SMNVEV (reference sequence). V was shortened by 5 bases and J by 8 bases, with 20 bases between the two germline ends. The CDR3 sequence: CASSGSGLGGGTQYF. CDR3 bases: TGTGCCAGCAGTGGATCTGGACTAGGGGGGGGTACGCAGTATTTT.